These 30 T cell receptor beta chains originate from one sample sequenced in a study of T cells after yellow fever vaccination. MiXCR, applied by TCRdb to the 5' RACE reads, yields one record per CDR3 protein. The sample has about 350,000 distinct CDR3 sequences; 11% are singletons. The sample in question was PBMCs, obtained on the day of the first yellow fever vaccination. The receptors stem from a man between 18 and 29 years old who received the YFV17D yellow fever vaccine.

This clonotype has more than one count but fewer than ten. The chain couples TRBV19 to TRBJ2-2; no clear D. The length of the CDR3 is 13 residues. In germline, CDR1 is LNHDA, CDR2 SQIVND (reference sequence). Trimming removed 9 bases at V and 0 bases at J, with 8 bases between. DNA for the CDR3: TGTGCCAGCGAACACACGAACACCGGGGAGCTGTTTTTT. Amino acids: CASEHTNTGELFF.

This clonotype has a handful of counts. For the CDR3, the DNA is TGCAGTGCTAGTCCGAGCAATCAGCCCCAGCATTTT. This codes for CSASPSNQPQHF. The V and J genes are TRBV20-1 and TRBJ1-5; no firm D call. The CDR3 extends over 12 amino acids. The V and J ends lost 3 bases and 1 base respectively, with 4 bases between them. Germline CDR1 reads DFQATT; CDR2 reads SNEGSKA (reference sequence).

This clonotype was seen a few times. The rearrangement links TRBV6-1 to TRBJ2-1; D is perhaps TRBD2 (7 bases). The CDR3 is 15 residues long. Looked up from germline, CDR1 is MNHNS and CDR2 is SASEGT. V shed 5 bases and J shed 8 bases, with 19 bases lying between them. In DNA, the CDR3 is TGTGCCAGCAGTCCCACTAGGGGGGGCCTATATGAGCAGTTCTTC. This translates into CASSPTRGGLYEQFF.

The chain employs TRBV9 and TRBJ1-2; TRBD1 matches at 9 bases. Germline values: CDR1 SGDLS, CDR2 YYNGEE. J was trimmed by 7 bases and V by 7 bases; bases with no gene match: 8. The CDR3 length is 13 residues. The CDR3 sequence is CASESDRGGGYTF. Written as DNA, the CDR3 is TGTGCCAGCGAATCGGACAGGGGAGGTGGCTACACCTTC.

This clonotype appeared many times. The chain has TRBV12-3 or TRBV12-4 and TRBJ1-2; D ambiguous. Trimming removed 8 bases at V and 5 bases at J, with 21 bases between. This CDR3 has 15 residues. In DNA form, the CDR3 reads TGTGCCAGCTCGAAAACCGGGCTAACGGGGTATGGCTACACCTTC. The encoded protein is CASSKTGLTGYGYTF.

There are a few counts of this clonotype. The chain is built from TRBV10-3 and TRBJ1-5; D ambiguous. The CDR3 is made up of 18 amino acids. Germline-derived CDR1 and CDR2 are ENHRY and SYGVKD. Between the trimmed V and J ends, which lost 3 bases and 0 bases, there was a span of 18 bases. The CDR3: CAISDPILGSYSNQPQHF. CDR3 DNA sequence: TGTGCCATCAGTGACCCCATCCTTGGGAGTTATAGCAATCAGCCCCAGCATTTT.

The CDR3, as DNA: TGTGCCAGCAGTCGACAGGAAGGCTACACCTTC. Translating gives CASSRQEGYTF. The chain recombines TRBV12-3 or TRBV12-4 with TRBJ1-2, with D possibly matching TRBD1 (6 bases). The CDR3 spans 11 residues. Trimming pared 5 bases from V and 8 bases from J, leaving 9 bases between.

Many counts were recorded for this clonotype. As DNA, the CDR3 is TGTGCCACCAGCAGACGTTCGGATACGCAGTATTTT. As protein: CATSRRSDTQYF. V gene TRBV15 combines with J gene TRBJ2-3; D ambiguous. The CDR3 length is 12 residues. V dropped 2 bases and J dropped 6 bases, with 6 bases sitting between them. Germline V gene lookup returns CDR1 LNHNV and CDR2 YYDKDF (reference sequence).

A remark on this clonotype: This CDR3 is missing its conserved last phenylalanine or tryptophan, likely due to a read error. The V and J genes are TRBV5-1 and TRBJ2-2; 8 bases map to TRBD1. This CDR3 spans 14 amino acids. CDR1 SGHRS and CDR2 YFSETQ come from the germline V gene. The CDR3 loop reads CAISSRGQCGELFC. CDR3 coding DNA: TGCGCCATCAGCTCCAGGGGGCAGTGCGGGGAGCTGTTTTGT.

V gene TRBV4-2 combines with J gene TRBJ1-2; D unclear. There are 17 residues in the CDR3. Trimming took off 3 bases at V and 1 base at J, with 18 bases between the two ends. CDR1 is LGHNA and CDR2 is YNFKEQ in the germline V gene. The CDR3 sequence: CASSHPQGKASNYGYTF. The CDR3 region has the DNA TGTGCCAGCAGCCATCCTCAAGGAAAGGCTAGTAACTATGGCTACACCTTC.

The sample holds a few counts of this clonotype. The CDR3 here is CSARDWDRGGSEAFF. CDR3 nucleotides: TGCAGTGCTAGAGATTGGGACAGGGGAGGTTCCGAAGCTTTCTTT. J is TRBJ1-1 and V is TRBV20-1; 10 bases align to TRBD1. The V gene end was trimmed by 0 bases and the J gene end by 8 bases; junction bases not matched to a gene: 9. CDR1 is DFQATT and CDR2 is SNEGSKA in the germline V gene (reference sequence). CDR3 length equals 15 residues.

This clonotype showed up just a few times. The chain couples TRBV5-1 to TRBJ1-6; 11 bases map to TRBD1. The CDR3 runs to 16 residues. Germline trimming cut 4 bases from V and 14 bases from J; bases unmatched to any gene: 14. Germline-derived CDR1 and CDR2 are SGHRS and YFSETQ. CDR3: CASSLGDRDRGATLHF. The CDR3 DNA is TGCGCCAGCAGCCTGGGGGACCGGGACAGGGGGGCGACCCTCCACTTT.

The rearrangement uses TRBV20-1 and TRBJ2-7; D is undetermined. The germline CDR1 and CDR2 sequences are DFQATT and SNEGSKA (reference sequence). Trimming left V 1 base short and J 0 bases short, with 4 bases between. The CDR3 is 12 residues long. CDR3 in DNA: TGCAGTGCTAGAGGTCTCTCCTACGAGCAGTACTTC. Encoded protein: CSARGLSYEQYF.

This clonotype was counted a few times. The J gene is TRBJ2-3, the V gene TRBV7-9, with D tentatively TRBD2 (6 bases). The CDR3 runs 13 residues. Trimming took off 6 bases at V and 3 bases at J, with 10 bases between the two ends. Germline values: CDR1 SEHNR, CDR2 FQNEAQ (reference sequence). CDR3 protein: CASRPGGTDTQYF. The CDR3 DNA sequence: TGTGCCAGCAGACCCGGGGGTACAGATACGCAGTATTTT.

This clonotype appeared a few times. The CDR3 DNA reads TGCAGCGTTGACCTGGTGGGGGAGAAGGGCGGGGAGCTGTTTTTT. The encoded protein is CSVDLVGEKGGELFF. V is TRBV29-1 and J is TRBJ2-2; D is perhaps TRBD1 or TRBD2 (5 bases each). Germline V CDR1 and CDR2: SQVTM, ANQGSEA. Trimming left V 3 bases short and J 7 bases short, with 18 bases between. This CDR3 is 15 amino acids long.

This clonotype has more than one count but fewer than ten. V usage is TRBV29-1 and J usage is TRBJ1-2, with 8 nucleotides matching TRBD1. The length of the CDR3 is 13 residues. V gave up 4 bases and J gave up 6 bases; unmatched junction bases: 7. Germline loops: CDR1 SQVTM, CDR2 ANQGSEA. CDR3 nucleotide sequence: TGCAGCGTTGTAAGACAGGGGAGTGATGGCTACACCTTC. As protein: CSVVRQGSDGYTF. Drawing the rest from reference TRBV29-1 and TRBJ1-2, the complete variable domain is SAVISQKPSRDICQRGTSLTIQCQVDSQVTMMFWYRQQPGQSLTLIATANQGSEATYESGFVIDKFPISRPNLTFSTLTVSNMSPEDSSIYLCSVVRQGSDGYTFGSGTRLTVV.

This clonotype was detected many times. The gene calls are TRBV11-2 and TRBJ1-4, with unresolved D. V lost 0 bases and J lost 3, with 5 bases in between. The germline gives CDR1 SGHAT, CDR2 FQNNGV. The CDR3 contains 14 residues. The CDR3 bases are TGTGCCAGCAGCTTAGATTTGGCTAATGAAAAACTGTTTTTT. Its translation: CASSLDLANEKLFF.

This clonotype has a count of ten or more. This chain links TRBV2 with TRBJ1-2; TRBD1 might be the D (5 bases). V shed 3 bases and J shed 4 bases, with 21 bases lying between them. This CDR3 is 17 amino acids long. In germline, CDR1 is SNHLY, CDR2 FYNNEI. The CDR3: CASSESRGWQTRYGYTF. For the CDR3, the DNA is TGTGCCAGCAGTGAGTCTAGGGGATGGCAGACTCGCTATGGCTACACCTTC.

This clonotype was counted at least ten times. The CDR3 coding sequence is TGTGCCAGCAGCTTAGGAGGGCTCCAAGAGACCCAGTACTTC. Protein sequence: CASSLGGLQETQYF. This chain uses TRBV7-3 with TRBJ2-5, with D possibly TRBD2 on 6 matching bases. CDR1 is SGHTA, CDR2 FQGTGA, per germline. Trimming stripped 2 bases from V and 1 base from J, with 8 bases between. This CDR3 is 14 amino acids long. Using reference TRBV7-3 and TRBJ2-5 for the parts outside the CDR3, the full variable domain is GAGVSQTPSNKVTEKGKYVELRCDPISGHTALYWYRQSLGQGPEFLIYFQGTGAADDSGLPNDRFFAVRPEGSVSTLKIQRTERGDSAVYLCASSLGGLQETQYFGPGTRLLVL.

V is TRBV2 and J is TRBJ1-1; D is unclear. V was shortened by 6 bases and J by 8 bases, with 7 bases between the two germline ends. The CDR3 is 10 amino acids. Germline values: CDR1 SNHLY, CDR2 FYNNEI. CDR3 region: CASRQAEAFF. Written as DNA, the CDR3 is TGTGCCAGCAGGCAGGCGGAAGCTTTCTTT.

The gene calls are TRBV21-1 and TRBJ2-2. TRBV21-1 is labeled a pseudogene. This CDR3 has 11 amino acids. CDR3 in DNA: TGTGCCAGACGGAACACCGGGGAGCTGTTTTTT. Encoded protein: CARRNTGELFF.

This clonotype appeared a few times. This sequence joins TRBV24-1 and TRBJ2-5, with 7 bases matching TRBD1. CDR3 length: 13 residues. Losses at the gene ends were 5 bases for V and 2 bases for J; bases not matched to a gene: 1. The germline gives CDR1 KGHDR, CDR2 SFDVKD. CDR3 region: CATSARGQETQYF. The CDR3 DNA follows: TGTGCCACCAGTGCCAGGGGGCAAGAGACCCAGTACTTC.

This clonotype appeared a few times. The rearrangement links TRBV7-2 to TRBJ2-3; the D is unclear. CDR1 and CDR2 from the germline V gene are SGHTA and FQGNSA. This CDR3 has 14 amino acids. V lost 1 base, J lost 3 bases, and 8 bases lay in between. The DNA of the CDR3 is TGTGCCAGCAGCTTAGTCTCCTCTACAGATACGCAGTATTTT. Amino acid sequence: CASSLVSSTDTQYF.

The gene calls are TRBV29-1 and TRBJ2-7; 8 bases map to TRBD1. The CDR3 length is 12 residues. Per germline, CDR1 SQVTM and CDR2 ANQGSEA. V shed 7 bases and J 3 bases; nucleotides not matched to a gene: 5. This chain's CDR3 is CSAEGQGYEQYF. In DNA, the CDR3 is TGCAGCGCCGAAGGACAGGGCTACGAGCAGTACTTC.

This clonotype showed up many times. J is TRBJ1-2 and V is TRBV18, with D possibly matching TRBD1 (5 bases). Germline-derived CDR1 and CDR2 are KGHSH and LQKENI. V lost 2 bases and J 0 bases, leaving 10 bases between the germline ends. This CDR3 has 15 residues. CDR3 in DNA: TGTGCCAGCTCACCAGTGGGGACGGCTAACTATGGCTACACCTTC. This gives the protein CASSPVGTANYGYTF. The full variable domain, with the rest looked up from reference TRBV18 and TRBJ1-2, is NAGVMQNPRHLVRRRGQEARLRCSPMKGHSHVYWYRQLPEEGLKFMVYLQKENIIDESGMPKERFSAEFPKEGPSILRIQQVVRGDSAAYFCASSPVGTANYGYTFGSGTRLTVV.

This clonotype was counted only a few times. J is TRBJ1-1 and V is TRBV6-2 or TRBV6-3; 9 bases are a match to TRBD1. After removal of 4 bases from V and 4 bases from J, the junction contained 7 bases not matched to a gene. Germline assignment: CDR1 MNHEY and CDR2 SVGEGT. The CDR3 has 15 residues. The CDR3 loop reads CASSLLGQGFTEAFF. CDR3 nucleotides: TGTGCCAGCAGTTTACTGGGACAGGGTTTCACTGAAGCTTTCTTT.

A few counts support this clonotype. V is TRBV3-1 and J is TRBJ2-5; TRBD2 aligns across 12 bases. After removal of 0 bases from V and 7 bases from J, the junction contained 6 bases not matched to a gene. Germline values: CDR1 LGHDT, CDR2 YNNKEL (reference sequence). The length of the CDR3 is 16 residues. CDR3 bases: TGTGCCAGCAGCCAAGATCTTACTAGCGGGGGGCGGACCCAGTACTTC. Amino acid sequence: CASSQDLTSGGRTQYF.

This chain links TRBV20-1 with TRBJ1-1; possibly TRBD1 for D (6 bases). The CDR3 length is 11 residues. The germline CDR1 and CDR2 sequences are DFQATT and SNEGSKA (reference sequence). Trimming cost V 1 base and J 8 bases, with 8 bases left between them. DNA of the CDR3: TGCAGTGCTAGAGTTGACAGGGAAGCTTTCTTT. Translated: CSARVDREAFF.

The CDR3 region has the DNA TGCAGTGCCATAGAGGGGGGGAACACCGGGGAGCTGTTTTTT. Residues: CSAIEGGNTGELFF. This chain links TRBV20-1 with TRBJ2-2; D tentatively reads TRBD1 or TRBD2 (6 bases each). The V end lost 6 bases, the J end lost 1 base, and 12 bases lay between the germline ends. CDR1 and CDR2 (germline): DFQATT, SNEGSKA (reference sequence). This CDR3 is 14 amino acids long.

The rearrangement joins TRBV11-2 to TRBJ2-7; D not certain. The CDR3 length is 12 residues. In germline, CDR1 is SGHAT, CDR2 FQNNGV. V dropped 5 bases and J dropped 2 bases, with 7 bases sitting between them. This CDR3 reads CASSPHAYEQYF. CDR3 in DNA: TGTGCCAGCAGCCCCCACGCCTACGAGCAGTACTTC.